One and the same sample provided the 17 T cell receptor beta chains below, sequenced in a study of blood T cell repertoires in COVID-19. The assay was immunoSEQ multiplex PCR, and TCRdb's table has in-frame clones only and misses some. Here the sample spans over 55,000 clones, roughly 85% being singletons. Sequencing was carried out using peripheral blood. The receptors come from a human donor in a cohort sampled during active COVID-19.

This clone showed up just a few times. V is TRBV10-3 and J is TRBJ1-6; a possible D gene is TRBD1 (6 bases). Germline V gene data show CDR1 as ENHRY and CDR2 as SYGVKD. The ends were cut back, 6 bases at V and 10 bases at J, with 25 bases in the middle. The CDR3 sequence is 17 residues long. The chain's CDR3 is CAIRDSGAARLGSPLHF. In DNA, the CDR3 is TGTGCCATCAGGGACTCAGGGGCCGCTCGGTTGGGGTCACCCCTCCACTTT.

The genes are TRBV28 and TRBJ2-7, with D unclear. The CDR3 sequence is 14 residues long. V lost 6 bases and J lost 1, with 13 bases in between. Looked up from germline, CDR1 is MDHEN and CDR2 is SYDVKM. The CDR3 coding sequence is TGTGCCAGCAGACCCGGGTCGGCTTCCTACGAGCAGTACTTC. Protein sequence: CASRPGSASYEQYF.

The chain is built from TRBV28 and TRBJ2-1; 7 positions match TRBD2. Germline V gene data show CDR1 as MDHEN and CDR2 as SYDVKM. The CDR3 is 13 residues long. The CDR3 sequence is CVIGGGLKNEQFF. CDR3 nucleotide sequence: TGTGTCATTGGGGGGGGGTTAAAGAATGAGCAGTTCTTC.

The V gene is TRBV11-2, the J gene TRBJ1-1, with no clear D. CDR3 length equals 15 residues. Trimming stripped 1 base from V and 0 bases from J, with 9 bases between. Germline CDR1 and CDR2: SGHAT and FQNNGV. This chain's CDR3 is CASSLGYSVNTEAFF. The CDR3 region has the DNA TGTGCCAGCAGCTTAGGTTACAGTGTGAACACTGAAGCTTTCTTT.

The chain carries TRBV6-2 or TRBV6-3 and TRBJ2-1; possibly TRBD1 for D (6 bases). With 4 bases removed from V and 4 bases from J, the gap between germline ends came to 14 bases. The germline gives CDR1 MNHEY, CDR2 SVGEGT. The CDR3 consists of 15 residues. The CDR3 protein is CASSWRGGAYNEQFF. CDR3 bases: TGTGCCAGCAGTTGGAGAGGGGGAGCTTACAATGAGCAGTTCTTC.

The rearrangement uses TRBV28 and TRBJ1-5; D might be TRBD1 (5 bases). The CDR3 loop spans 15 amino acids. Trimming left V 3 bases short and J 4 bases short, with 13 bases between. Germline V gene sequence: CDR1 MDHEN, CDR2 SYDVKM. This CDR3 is CASSLSGQGNQPQHF. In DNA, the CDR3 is TGTGCCAGCAGTTTGAGTGGGCAGGGAAATCAGCCCCAGCATTTT.

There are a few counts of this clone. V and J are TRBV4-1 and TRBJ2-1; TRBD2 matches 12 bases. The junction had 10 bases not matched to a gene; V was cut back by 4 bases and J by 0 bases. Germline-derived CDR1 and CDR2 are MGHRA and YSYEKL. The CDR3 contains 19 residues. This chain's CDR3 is CASSPRTSGVLSSYNEQFF. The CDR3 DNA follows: TGCGCCAGCAGCCCCCGGACTAGCGGGGTTTTGAGCTCCTACAATGAGCAGTTCTTC.

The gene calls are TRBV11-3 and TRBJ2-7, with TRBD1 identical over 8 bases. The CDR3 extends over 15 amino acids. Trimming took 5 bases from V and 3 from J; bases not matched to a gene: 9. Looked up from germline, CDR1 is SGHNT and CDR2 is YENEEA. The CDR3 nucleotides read TGTGCCAGCAGCGAGAGGACAGGGCTTTTCTACGAGCAGTACTTC. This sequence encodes CASSERTGLFYEQYF.

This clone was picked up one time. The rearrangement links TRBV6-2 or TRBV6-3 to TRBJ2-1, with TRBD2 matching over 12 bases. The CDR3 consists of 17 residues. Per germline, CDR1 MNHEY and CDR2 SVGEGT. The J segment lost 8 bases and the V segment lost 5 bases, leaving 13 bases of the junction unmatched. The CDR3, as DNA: TGTGCCAGCAGTGCCGACCGGACTAGCGGGGTCCGTGATGAGCAGTTCTTC. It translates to CASSADRTSGVRDEQFF.

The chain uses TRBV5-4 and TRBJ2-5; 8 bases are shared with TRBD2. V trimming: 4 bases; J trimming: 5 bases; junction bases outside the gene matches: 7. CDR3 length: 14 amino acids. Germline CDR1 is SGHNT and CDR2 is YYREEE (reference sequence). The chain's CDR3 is CASSLPGLEETQYF. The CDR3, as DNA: TGTGCCAGCAGCCTGCCGGGACTAGAGGAGACCCAGTACTTC.

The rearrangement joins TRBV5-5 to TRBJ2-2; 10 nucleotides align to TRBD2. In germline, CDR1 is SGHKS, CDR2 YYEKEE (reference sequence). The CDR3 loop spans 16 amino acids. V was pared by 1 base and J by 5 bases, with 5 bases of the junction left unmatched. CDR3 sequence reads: CASSLYLAGETGELFF. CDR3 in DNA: TGTGCCAGCAGCTTGTACCTAGCGGGGGAGACCGGGGAGCTGTTTTTT.

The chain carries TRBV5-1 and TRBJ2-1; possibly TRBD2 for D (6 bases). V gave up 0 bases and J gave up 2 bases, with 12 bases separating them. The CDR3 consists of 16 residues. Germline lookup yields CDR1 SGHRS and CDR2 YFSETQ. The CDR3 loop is CASSLVGASAYNEQFF. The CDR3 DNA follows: TGCGCCAGCAGCTTGGTTGGAGCTAGCGCCTACAATGAGCAGTTCTTC.

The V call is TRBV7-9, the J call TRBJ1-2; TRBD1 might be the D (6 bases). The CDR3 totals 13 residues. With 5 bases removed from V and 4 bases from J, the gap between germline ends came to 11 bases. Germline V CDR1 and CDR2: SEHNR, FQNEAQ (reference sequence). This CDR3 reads CASSRGQSYGYTF. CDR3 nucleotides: TGTGCCAGCAGCCGTGGACAGAGCTATGGCTACACCTTC.

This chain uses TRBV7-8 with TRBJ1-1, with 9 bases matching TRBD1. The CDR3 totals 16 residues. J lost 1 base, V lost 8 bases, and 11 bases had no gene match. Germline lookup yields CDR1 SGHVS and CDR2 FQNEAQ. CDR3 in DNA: TGTGCCAGCCATACGGGGACAGGGCCAGCGAACACTGAAGCTTTCTTT. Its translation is CASHTGTGPANTEAFF.

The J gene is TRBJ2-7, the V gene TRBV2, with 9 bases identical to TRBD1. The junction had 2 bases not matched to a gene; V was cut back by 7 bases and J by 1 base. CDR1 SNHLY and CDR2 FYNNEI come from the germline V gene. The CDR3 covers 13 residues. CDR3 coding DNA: TGTGCCAGCAATGGACAGGGGTCCTACGAGCAGTACTTC. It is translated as CASNGQGSYEQYF.

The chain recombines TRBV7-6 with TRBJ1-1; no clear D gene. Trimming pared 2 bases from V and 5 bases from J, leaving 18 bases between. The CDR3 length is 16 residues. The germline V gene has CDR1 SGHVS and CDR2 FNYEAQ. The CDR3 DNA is TGTGCCAGCAGCTTAAGGTACTCGCGGGTGGGGACTGAAGCTTTCTTT. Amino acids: CASSLRYSRVGTEAFF. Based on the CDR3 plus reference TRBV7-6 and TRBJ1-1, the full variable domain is GAGVSQSPRYKVTKRGQDVALRCDPISGHVSLYWYRQALGQGPEFLTYFNYEAQQDKSGLPNDRFSAERPEGSISTLTIQRTEQRDSAMYRCASSLRYSRVGTEAFFGQGTRLTVV.

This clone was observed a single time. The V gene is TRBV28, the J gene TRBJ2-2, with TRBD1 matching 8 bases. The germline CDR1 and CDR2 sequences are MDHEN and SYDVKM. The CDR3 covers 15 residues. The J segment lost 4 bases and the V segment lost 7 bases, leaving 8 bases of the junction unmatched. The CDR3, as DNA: TGTGCCAGCAAGGCACAGGGGGTTGGCACCGGGGAGCTGTTTTTT. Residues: CASKAQGVGTGELFF. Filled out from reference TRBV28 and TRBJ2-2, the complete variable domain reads DVKVTQSSRYLVKRTGEKVFLECVQDMDHENMFWYRQDPGLGLRLIYFSYDVKMKEKGDIPEGYSVSREKKERFSLILESASTNQTSMYLCASKAQGVGTGELFFGEGSRLTVL.